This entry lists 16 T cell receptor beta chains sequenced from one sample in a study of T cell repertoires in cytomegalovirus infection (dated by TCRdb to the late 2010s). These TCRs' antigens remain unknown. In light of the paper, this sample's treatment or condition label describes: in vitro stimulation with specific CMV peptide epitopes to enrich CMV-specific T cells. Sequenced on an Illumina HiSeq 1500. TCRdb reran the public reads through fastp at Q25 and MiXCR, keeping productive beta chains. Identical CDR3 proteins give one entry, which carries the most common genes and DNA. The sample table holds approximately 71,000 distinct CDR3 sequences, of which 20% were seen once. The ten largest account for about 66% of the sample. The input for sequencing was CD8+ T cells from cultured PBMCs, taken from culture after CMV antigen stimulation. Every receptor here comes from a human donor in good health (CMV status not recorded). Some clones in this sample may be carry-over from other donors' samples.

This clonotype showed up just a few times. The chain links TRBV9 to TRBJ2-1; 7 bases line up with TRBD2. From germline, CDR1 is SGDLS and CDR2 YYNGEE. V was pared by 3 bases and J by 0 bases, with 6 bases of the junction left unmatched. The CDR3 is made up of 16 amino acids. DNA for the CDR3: TGTGCCAGCAGCGCCCGTCGGGACTACTCCTACAATGAGCAGTTCTTC. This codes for CASSARRDYSYNEQFF.

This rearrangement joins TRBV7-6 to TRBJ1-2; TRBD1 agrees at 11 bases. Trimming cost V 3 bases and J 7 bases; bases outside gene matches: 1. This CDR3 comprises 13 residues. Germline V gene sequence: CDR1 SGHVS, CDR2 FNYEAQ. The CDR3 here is CASSFGTGGGYTF. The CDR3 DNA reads TGTGCCAGCAGCTTCGGGACAGGGGGTGGCTACACCTTC. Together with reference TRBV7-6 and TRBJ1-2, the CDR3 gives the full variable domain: GAGVSQSPRYKVTKRGQDVALRCDPISGHVSLYWYRQALGQGPEFLTYFNYEAQQDKSGLPNDRFSAERPEGSISTLTIQRTEQRDSAMYRCASSFGTGGGYTFGSGTRLTVV.

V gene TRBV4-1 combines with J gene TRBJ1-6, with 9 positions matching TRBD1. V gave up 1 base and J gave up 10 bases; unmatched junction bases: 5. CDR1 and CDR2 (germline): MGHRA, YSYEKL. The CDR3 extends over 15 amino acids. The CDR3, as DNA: TGCGCCAGCAGCCAAGCCGGGACAGGGAGGTCACCCCTCCACTTT. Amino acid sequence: CASSQAGTGRSPLHF.

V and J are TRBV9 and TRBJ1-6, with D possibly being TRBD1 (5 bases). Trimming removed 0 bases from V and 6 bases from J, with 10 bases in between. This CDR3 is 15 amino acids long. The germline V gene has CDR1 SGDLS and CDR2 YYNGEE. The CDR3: CASSVGGSLNSPLHF. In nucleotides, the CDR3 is TGTGCCAGCAGCGTAGGGGGCAGCCTTAATTCACCCCTCCACTTT.

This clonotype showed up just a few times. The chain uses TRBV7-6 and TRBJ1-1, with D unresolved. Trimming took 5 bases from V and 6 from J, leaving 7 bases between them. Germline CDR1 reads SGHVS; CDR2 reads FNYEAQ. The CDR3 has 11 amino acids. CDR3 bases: TGTGCCAGCAGCCAGGAGGCTGAAGCTTTCTTT. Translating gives CASSQEAEAFF.

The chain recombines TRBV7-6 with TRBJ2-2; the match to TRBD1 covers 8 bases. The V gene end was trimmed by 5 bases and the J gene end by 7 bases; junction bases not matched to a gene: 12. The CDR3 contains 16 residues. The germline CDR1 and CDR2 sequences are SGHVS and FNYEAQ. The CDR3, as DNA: TGTGCCAGCAGCAATGGACAGGGTGAAGTAGGCGGGGAGCTGTTTTTT. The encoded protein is CASSNGQGEVGGELFF.

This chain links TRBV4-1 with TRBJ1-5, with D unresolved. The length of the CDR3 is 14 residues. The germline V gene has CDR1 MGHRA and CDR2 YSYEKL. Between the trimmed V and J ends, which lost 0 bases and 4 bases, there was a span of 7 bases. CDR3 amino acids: CASSQDPANQPQHF. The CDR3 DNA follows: TGCGCCAGCAGCCAAGACCCGGCGAATCAGCCCCAGCATTTT.

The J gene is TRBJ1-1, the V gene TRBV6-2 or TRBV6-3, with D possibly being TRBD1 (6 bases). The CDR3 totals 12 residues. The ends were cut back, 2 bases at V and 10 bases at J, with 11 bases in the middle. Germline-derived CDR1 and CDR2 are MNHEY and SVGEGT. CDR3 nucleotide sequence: TGTGCCAGCAGTTACAGCAGGGGATCAGCTTTCTTT. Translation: CASSYSRGSAFF.

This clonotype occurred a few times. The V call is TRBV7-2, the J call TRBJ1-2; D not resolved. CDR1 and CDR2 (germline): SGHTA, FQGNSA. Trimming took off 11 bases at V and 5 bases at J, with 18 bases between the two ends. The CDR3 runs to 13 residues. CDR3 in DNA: TGTGCCTTGAGCAGTGGGCGGACTTATGGCTACACCTTC. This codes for CALSSGRTYGYTF. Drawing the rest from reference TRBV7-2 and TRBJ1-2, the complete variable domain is GAGVSQSPSNKVTEKGKDVELRCDPISGHTALYWYRQSLGQGLEFLIYFQGNSAPDKSGLPSDRFSAERTGGSVSTLTIQRTQQEDSAVYLCALSSGRTYGYTFGSGTRLTVV.

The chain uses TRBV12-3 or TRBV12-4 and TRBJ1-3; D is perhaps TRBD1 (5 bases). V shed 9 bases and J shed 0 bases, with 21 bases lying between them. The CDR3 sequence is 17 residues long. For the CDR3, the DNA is TGTGCCAGTCCTGTTTCCGGGACGCTATTCTCTGGAAACACCATATATTTT. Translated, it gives CASPVSGTLFSGNTIYF.

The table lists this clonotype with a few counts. Here the CDR3 reads CASSMDLEETQYF. CDR3 DNA sequence: TGTGCCAGCAGTATGGACTTAGAAGAGACCCAGTACTTC. V is TRBV28 and J is TRBJ2-5, with a weak D call TRBD2 (5 bases). CDR3 length: 13 amino acids. V dropped 5 bases and J dropped 3 bases, with 10 bases sitting between them. Germline V gene data show CDR1 as MDHEN and CDR2 as SYDVKM.

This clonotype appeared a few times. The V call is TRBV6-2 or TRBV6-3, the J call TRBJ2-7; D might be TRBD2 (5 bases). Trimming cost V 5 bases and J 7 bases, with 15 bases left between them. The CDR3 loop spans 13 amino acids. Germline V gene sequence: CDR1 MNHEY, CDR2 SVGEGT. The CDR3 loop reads CASSQGLLGEQYF. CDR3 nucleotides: TGTGCCAGCAGTCAAGGACTTCTTGGGGAGCAGTACTTC.

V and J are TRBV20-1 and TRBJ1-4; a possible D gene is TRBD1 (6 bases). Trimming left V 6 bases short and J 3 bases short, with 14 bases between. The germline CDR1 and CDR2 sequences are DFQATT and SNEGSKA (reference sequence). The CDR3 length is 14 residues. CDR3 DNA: TGCAGTGCCAGAATTCAGGGGCCTAATGAAAAACTGTTTTTT. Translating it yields CSARIQGPNEKLFF.

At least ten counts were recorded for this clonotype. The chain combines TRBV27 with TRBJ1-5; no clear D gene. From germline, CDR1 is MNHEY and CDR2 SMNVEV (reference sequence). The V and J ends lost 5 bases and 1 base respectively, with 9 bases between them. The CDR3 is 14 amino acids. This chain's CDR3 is CASSLGGSNQPQHF. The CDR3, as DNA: TGTGCCAGCAGTCTGGGAGGGAGCAATCAGCCCCAGCATTTT.

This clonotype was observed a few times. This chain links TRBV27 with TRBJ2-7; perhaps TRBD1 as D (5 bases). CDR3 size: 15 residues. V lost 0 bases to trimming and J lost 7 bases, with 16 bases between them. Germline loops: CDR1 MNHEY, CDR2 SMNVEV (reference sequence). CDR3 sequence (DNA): TGTGCCAGCAGTTTATCCCCAGGGAAGGTGGAAGAGCAGTACTTC. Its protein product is CASSLSPGKVEEQYF.

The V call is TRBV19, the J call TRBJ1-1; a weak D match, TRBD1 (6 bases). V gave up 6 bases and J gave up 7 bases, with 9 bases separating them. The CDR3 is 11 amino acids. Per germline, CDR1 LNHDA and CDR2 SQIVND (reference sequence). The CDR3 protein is CASREQGEAFF. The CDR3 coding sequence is TGTGCCAGTAGGGAACAGGGTGAAGCTTTCTTT. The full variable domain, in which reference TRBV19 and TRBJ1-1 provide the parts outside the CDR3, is DGGITQSPKYLFRKEGQNVTLSCEQNLNHDAMYWYRQDPGQGLRLIYYSQIVNDFQKGDIAEGYSVSREKKESFPLTVTSAQKNPTAFYLCASREQGEAFFGQGTRLTVV.